These 30 T cell receptor beta chains were sequenced from one sample in a study of OX40 agonist ivuxolimab in advanced cancers. Assay used: immunoSEQ multiplex PCR; TCRdb lists only in-frame clones, some missing. The table shows 8,500 to 13,000 clones, with about three quarters occurring only once. The sample here was CD4+ or CD8+ T cells sorted from blood, taken in a trial of the OX40 agonist ivuxolimab. These receptors were obtained from an adult with an advanced solid tumor such as melanoma, head and neck, liver or kidney cancer.

The chain is built from TRBV29-1 and TRBJ2-3; a weak D match, TRBD1 (6 bases). CDR1 is SQVTM, CDR2 ANQGSEA, per germline. The CDR3 totals 15 residues. Trimming stripped 0 bases from V and 2 bases from J, with 12 bases between. CDR3 loop: CSVEDGWTDTDTQYF. Written as DNA, the CDR3 is TGCAGCGTTGAAGATGGCTGGACAGACACAGATACGCAGTATTTT.

This clone came up a few times. This chain connects TRBV2 to TRBJ1-2; a possible D gene is TRBD1 (6 bases). Between the trimmed V and J ends, which lost 10 bases and 4 bases, there was a span of 13 bases. This CDR3 spans 12 amino acids. In germline, CDR1 is SNHLY, CDR2 FYNNEI. The CDR3 nucleotides are TGTGCCACCCGACAGGAGGCCTATGGCTACACCTTC. It is translated as CATRQEAYGYTF.

The chain is built from TRBV5-6 and TRBJ1-1, with 8 bases lining up with TRBD1. Germline CDR1 is SGHDT and CDR2 is YYEEEE. With V trimmed by 5 bases and J by 1 base, 13 bases remained unmatched. This CDR3 region has 17 residues. The CDR3 reads CASSSGGQGSWNTEAFF. The CDR3 DNA follows: TGTGCCAGCAGTTCGGGCGGACAGGGTAGCTGGAACACTGAAGCTTTCTTT.

This chain links TRBV14 with TRBJ1-2, with D hard to call. The V and J ends lost 1 base and 2 bases respectively, with 5 bases between them. The CDR3 has 13 residues. The germline V gene encodes CDR1 SGHDN and CDR2 FVKESK. CDR3 DNA: TGTGCCAGCAGCCAAGGGGTGAACTATGGCTACACCTTC. It specifies CASSQGVNYGYTF.

This clone was picked up a small number of times. The chain links TRBV19 to TRBJ1-1; 11 nucleotides align to TRBD1. This CDR3 is 14 amino acids long. V was pared by 4 bases and J by 5 bases, with 3 bases of the junction left unmatched. CDR1 is LNHDA and CDR2 is SQIVND in the germline V gene (reference sequence). Here the CDR3 DNA reads TGTGCCAGTAGTACAGGACAGGGGGCGACTGAAGCTTTCTTT. The encoded protein is CASSTGQGATEAFF.

The CDR3: CAWRRQGSYEQYF. CDR3 coding DNA: TGTGCCTGGAGACGACAGGGATCGTACGAGCAGTACTTC. The chain joins TRBV30 to TRBJ2-7; TRBD1 matches at 7 bases. The CDR3 has 13 amino acids. V lost 3 bases to trimming and J lost 4 bases; unmatched junction nucleotides: 6. Germline CDR1 and CDR2: GTSNPN and SVGIG (reference sequence).

In its sample, this clone was seen a few times. The chain combines TRBV10-3 with TRBJ2-1, with 7 nucleotides matching TRBD2. V lost 10 bases, J lost 4 bases, and 7 bases stayed unmatched. Per the germline V gene, CDR1 is ENHRY and CDR2 is SYGVKD. The CDR3 runs 13 residues. CDR3 DNA: TGTGCCACCAGGACTAGTATGTACAATGAGCAGTTCTTC. It encodes CATRTSMYNEQFF.

This sequence joins TRBV30 and TRBJ1-5; tentative D call: TRBD1 (5 bases). V gave up 3 bases and J gave up 7 bases, with 16 bases separating them. Looked up from germline, CDR1 is GTSNPN and CDR2 is SVGIG (reference sequence). CDR3 length: 14 residues. The CDR3 loop is CAWSTGPTHQPQHF. The CDR3 bases are TGTGCCTGGAGCACGGGACCGACTCACCAGCCCCAGCATTTT.

The V call is TRBV11-2, the J call TRBJ2-2, with no clear D. Trimming cost V 1 base and J 2 bases, with 14 bases left between them. CDR1 and CDR2 (germline): SGHAT, FQNNGV. The CDR3 extends over 17 amino acids. The CDR3 sequence is CASSLAVVGRNTGELFF. CDR3 in DNA: TGTGCCAGCAGCTTAGCGGTCGTAGGCCGAAACACCGGGGAGCTGTTTTTT.

The chain has TRBV5-1 and TRBJ1-2, with 7 bases aligning to TRBD1. V gave up 0 bases and J gave up 1 base; unmatched junction bases: 6. Germline V CDR1 and CDR2: SGHRS, YFSETQ. This CDR3 comprises 16 residues. Here the CDR3 DNA reads TGCGCCAGCAGCTTGGTCGCAGGGGGACTTAACTATGGCTACACCTTC. Protein: CASSLVAGGLNYGYTF.

V and J are TRBV5-4 and TRBJ1-1, with TRBD1 identical over 7 bases. The CDR3 length is 14 residues. Germline V CDR1 and CDR2: SGHNT, YYREEE (reference sequence). V gave up 5 bases and J gave up 3 bases; unmatched junction bases: 7. The CDR3 protein is CASSDRAIHTEAFF. The CDR3 nucleotides read TGTGCCAGCAGTGACAGGGCTATACACACTGAAGCTTTCTTT.

The chain couples TRBV30 to TRBJ2-7; D is possibly TRBD1 (6 bases). This CDR3 region has 15 residues. V was clipped by 1 base and J by 3 bases, with 16 bases between them. Germline values: CDR1 GTSNPN, CDR2 SVGIG (reference sequence). The CDR3 DNA reads TGTGCCTGGAGTGCGAACCCGGGACACTACTACGAGCAGTACTTC. It codes for CAWSANPGHYYEQYF.

V usage is TRBV4-1 and J usage is TRBJ2-3, with D uncertain. CDR1 is MGHRA and CDR2 is YSYEKL in the germline V gene. The CDR3 is 14 amino acids. Between the trimmed V and J ends, which lost 1 base and 2 bases, there was a span of 7 bases. The CDR3 coding sequence is TGCGCCAGCAGCCAAGGACTGAACACAGATACGCAGTATTTT. This codes for CASSQGLNTDTQYF.

This rearrangement joins TRBV27 to TRBJ2-7, with 9 nucleotides matching TRBD2. This CDR3 has 15 residues. Germline lookup yields CDR1 MNHEY and CDR2 SMNVEV (reference sequence). Trimming cost V 3 bases and J 5 bases; bases outside gene matches: 8. For the CDR3, the DNA is TGTGCCAGCAGTTTTTGGCTAGCGGGAACCCACGAGCAGTACTTC. Its translation is CASSFWLAGTHEQYF.

The V gene is TRBV25-1, the J gene TRBJ1-4; D is possibly TRBD1 (5 bases). Trimming stripped 5 bases from V and 5 bases from J, with 18 bases between. This CDR3 spans 16 amino acids. Germline CDR1 and CDR2: MGHDK and SYGVNS. For the CDR3, the DNA is TGTGCCAGCAGTCCCCTGGGGGAGACAAGAAATGAAAAACTGTTTTTT. Its translation: CASSPLGETRNEKLFF. Complete variable domain (other parts from reference TRBV25-1 and TRBJ1-4): EADIYQTPRYLVIGTGKKITLECSQTMGHDKMYWYQQDPGMELHLIHYSYGVNSTEKGDLSSESTVSRIRTEHFPLTLESARPSHTSQYLCASSPLGETRNEKLFFGSGTQLSVL.

The gene calls are TRBV11-2 and TRBJ2-2; TRBD2 matches 9 bases. The CDR3 consists of 18 residues. In germline, CDR1 is SGHAT, CDR2 FQNNGV. The trim removed 4 bases at V and 1 base at J, leaving 10 bases unmatched. As DNA, the CDR3 is TGTGCCAGCAGCTACCCCCTAGCGGGAAGAGTGAACACCGGGGAGCTGTTTTTT. As protein: CASSYPLAGRVNTGELFF.

The CDR3 bases are TGCGCCAGCAGGAAAAGCGGGAGTTCCTACAATGAGCAGTTCTTC. This gives the protein CASRKSGSSYNEQFF. The rearrangement joins TRBV4-1 to TRBJ2-1; TRBD2 matches at 8 bases. V lost 6 bases, J lost 1 base, and 5 bases stayed unmatched. The CDR3 has 15 residues. Germline CDR1 and CDR2: MGHRA and YSYEKL.

The chain recombines TRBV16 with TRBJ1-2; D is unresolved. V was clipped by 1 base and J by 8 bases, with 17 bases between them. The CDR3 totals 15 residues. Germline CDR1 reads KGHSY; CDR2 reads FQNENV. CDR3 nucleotide sequence: TGTGCCAGCAGCCAATGGATCAGCGCGAAAGGAGGCTACACCTTC. Protein sequence: CASSQWISAKGGYTF.

The gene calls are TRBV9 and TRBJ2-1; a possible D gene is TRBD2 (5 bases). CDR3 size: 14 residues. V was trimmed by 0 bases and J by 5 bases, leaving 9 bases between them. Germline CDR1 reads SGDLS; CDR2 reads YYNGEE. The CDR3 spells CASSVDGGHNEQFF. CDR3 coding DNA: TGTGCCAGCAGCGTAGATGGCGGGCACAATGAGCAGTTCTTC.

This clone was seen a single time. This rearrangement joins TRBV9 to TRBJ2-7; a weak D match, TRBD1 (6 bases). The germline V and J ends were trimmed by 3 bases and 0 bases, with 13 bases remaining between them. CDR1 is SGDLS and CDR2 is YYNGEE in the germline V gene. This CDR3 has 15 amino acids. In nucleotides, the CDR3 is TGTGCCAGCAGCGAGAAACAGGGATTCTCCTACGAGCAGTACTTC. Protein product: CASSEKQGFSYEQYF.

This chain uses TRBV5-1 with TRBJ1-2, with D perhaps matching TRBD1 (5 bases). This CDR3 has 14 amino acids. V lost 1 base to trimming and J lost 3 bases, with 10 bases between them. Germline lookup yields CDR1 SGHRS and CDR2 YFSETQ. The CDR3 DNA sequence: TGCGCCAGCAGCTTGAGGCAGGGCGACTATGGCTACACCTTC. This encodes CASSLRQGDYGYTF.

CDR3 DNA sequence: TGTGCCAGCAGTTTATCATGGGGTTCTGAAAAACTGTTTTTT. It is translated as CASSLSWGSEKLFF. J is TRBJ1-4 and V is TRBV27; D gene uncertain. Deletions cut 0 bases from V and 7 bases from J, with 9 bases between. The CDR3 loop spans 14 amino acids. CDR1 and CDR2 from the germline V gene are MNHEY and SMNVEV (reference sequence).

The chain recombines TRBV5-4 with TRBJ1-1, with D hard to call. V lost 4 bases to trimming and J lost 1 base, with 8 bases between them. Germline CDR1 is SGHNT and CDR2 is YYREEE (reference sequence). The length of the CDR3 is 13 residues. In DNA form, the CDR3 reads TGTGCCAGCAGCCCAGAAACGAACACTGAAGCTTTCTTT. This translates into CASSPETNTEAFF.

The chain links TRBV28 to TRBJ1-2, with a tentative D call TRBD1 (6 bases). Germline lookup yields CDR1 MDHEN and CDR2 SYDVKM. V dropped 11 bases and J dropped 8 bases, with 18 bases sitting between them. The CDR3 spans 12 residues. The CDR3 sequence is CAHTTGLSGYTF. The CDR3 DNA reads as TGTGCCCACACTACAGGGCTCAGCGGCTACACCTTC.

The rearrangement joins TRBV27 to TRBJ1-6; TRBD1 agrees at 7 bases. The CDR3 sequence is 14 residues long. Trimming removed 6 bases from V and 6 bases from J; junction bases left unmatched: 5. Germline CDR1 and CDR2: MNHEY and SMNVEV (reference sequence). CDR3 in DNA: TGTGCCAGCAGGGGGGACAGAACTAATTCACCCCTCCACTTT. Protein product: CASRGDRTNSPLHF.

The V and J genes are TRBV6-5 and TRBJ2-7, with 11 bases lining up with TRBD1. CDR3 size: 13 residues. Germline loops: CDR1 MNHEY, CDR2 SVGAGI. With 8 bases clipped from V and 0 bases from J, the junction kept 0 bases outside the gene matches. CDR3 coding DNA: TGTGCCAGCGGACAGGGGGCCTCCTACGAGCAGTACTTC. Its translation: CASGQGASYEQYF.

The CDR3 region has the DNA TGTGCCAGCAGCCAGGGGTATCAAGAGACCCAGTACTTC. Amino acid sequence: CASSQGYQETQYF. V is TRBV4-2 and J is TRBJ2-5; D is uncertain. Between the trimmed V and J ends, which lost 3 bases and 2 bases, there was a span of 7 bases. The CDR3 runs 13 residues. The V gene's germline CDR1 is LGHNA and CDR2 YNFKEQ.

The chain recombines TRBV14 with TRBJ2-1; D remains ambiguous. Trimming cost V 3 bases and J 5 bases, with 8 bases left between them. The CDR3 runs 13 residues. Germline V CDR1 and CDR2: SGHDN, FVKESK. The CDR3 bases are TGTGCCAGCAGCCACGCAGCCCACAATGAGCAGTTCTTC. This gives the protein CASSHAAHNEQFF.

The chain combines TRBV29-1 with TRBJ2-7, with D perhaps matching TRBD1 (5 bases). The CDR3 sequence is 13 residues long. Germline-derived CDR1 and CDR2 are SQVTM and ANQGSEA. Trimming cost V 4 bases and J 2 bases, with 12 bases left between them. CDR3 sequence reads: CSVVTGTAYEQYF. CDR3 sequence (DNA): TGCAGCGTTGTAACAGGTACCGCCTACGAGCAGTACTTC.

This rearrangement joins TRBV5-4 to TRBJ2-7; 10 positions match TRBD2. The CDR3 covers 15 residues. Germline CDR1 is SGHNT and CDR2 is YYREEE (reference sequence). After removal of 4 bases from V and 2 bases from J, the junction contained 6 bases not matched to a gene. CDR3 region: CASSPGLADTYEQYF. The CDR3, as DNA: TGTGCCAGCAGCCCTGGACTAGCGGACACCTACGAGCAGTACTTC.